This TCR beta chain comes out of a study of shared clonotypes between healthy human individuals. Regarding the study as a whole: Investigators collected only blood, and repertoires in tissues likely differ.

All of the donors resided in Nashville, Tennessee, and each was a Caucasian adult. Tens of thousands of T cell genomes (approximately 180 ng DNA) went into each sorted-subset replicate. Generated by immunoSEQ multiplex PCR, the TCRdb table keeps only in-frame clones and is missing some. The sample carries about 690,000 clones, around 91% recorded once. As concerns this clone: Its antigen remains unknown.

The CDR3 totals 12 residues. Material for sequencing was memory CD8+ T cells from PBMCs. As for subset: CD45RO+ cells pooled with CCR7-negative TemRA cells. The rearrangement links TRBV21-1 to TRBJ2-1; the tabulated D call, TRBD1, remains unverified against the DNA. TRBV21-1 is an annotated pseudogene. The sequence was obtained from a man aged 18 to 29 in good health. Some clones in this sample may be carry-over from other donors' samples. CDR3 coding DNA: TGTGCCAGCAGCAAAGAGGGGGCAATCCAGTTCTTC. This codes for CASSKEGAIQFF.